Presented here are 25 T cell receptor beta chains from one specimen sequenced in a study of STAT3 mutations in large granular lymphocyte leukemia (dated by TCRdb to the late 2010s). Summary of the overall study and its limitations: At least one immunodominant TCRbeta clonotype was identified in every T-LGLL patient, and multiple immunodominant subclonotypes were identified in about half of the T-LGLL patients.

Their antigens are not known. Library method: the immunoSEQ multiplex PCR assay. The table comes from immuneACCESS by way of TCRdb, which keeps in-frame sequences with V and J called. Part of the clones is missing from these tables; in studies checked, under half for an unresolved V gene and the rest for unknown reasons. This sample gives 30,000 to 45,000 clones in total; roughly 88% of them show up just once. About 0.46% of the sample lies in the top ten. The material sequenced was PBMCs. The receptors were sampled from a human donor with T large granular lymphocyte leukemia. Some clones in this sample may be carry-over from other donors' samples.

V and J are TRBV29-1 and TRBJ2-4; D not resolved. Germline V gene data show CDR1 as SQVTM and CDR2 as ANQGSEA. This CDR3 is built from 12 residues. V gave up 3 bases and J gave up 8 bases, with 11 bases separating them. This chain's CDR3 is CSVEGGLDIQYF. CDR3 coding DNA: TGCAGCGTTGAGGGTGGCTTAGACATTCAGTACTTC.

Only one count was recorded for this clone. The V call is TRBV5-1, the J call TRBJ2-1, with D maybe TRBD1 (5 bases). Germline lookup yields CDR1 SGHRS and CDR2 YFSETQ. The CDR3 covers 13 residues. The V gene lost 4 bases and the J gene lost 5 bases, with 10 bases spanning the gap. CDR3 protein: CASSTIRDNEQFF. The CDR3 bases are TGCGCCAGCAGCACCATCAGGGACAATGAGCAGTTCTTC. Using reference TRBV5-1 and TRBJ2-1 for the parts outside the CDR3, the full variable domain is KAGVTQTPRYLIKTRGQQVTLSCSPISGHRSVSWYQQTPGQGLQFLFEYFSETQRNKGNFPGRFSGRQFSNSRSEMNVSTLELGDSALYLCASSTIRDNEQFFGPGTRLTVL.

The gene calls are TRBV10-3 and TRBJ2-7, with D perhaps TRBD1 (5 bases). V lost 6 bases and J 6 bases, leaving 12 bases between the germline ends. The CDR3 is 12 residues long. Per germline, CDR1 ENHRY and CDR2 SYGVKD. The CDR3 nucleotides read TGTGCCATCAGGGCAGGGCCCCTCGAGCAGTACTTC. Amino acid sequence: CAIRAGPLEQYF.

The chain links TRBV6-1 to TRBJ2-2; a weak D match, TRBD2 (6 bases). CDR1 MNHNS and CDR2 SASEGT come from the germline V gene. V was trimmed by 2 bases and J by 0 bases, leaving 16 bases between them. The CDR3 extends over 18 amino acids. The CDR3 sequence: CASSERPAGGTNTGELFF. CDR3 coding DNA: TGTGCCAGCAGTGAACGCCCCGCTGGAGGGACGAACACCGGGGAGCTGTTTTTT.

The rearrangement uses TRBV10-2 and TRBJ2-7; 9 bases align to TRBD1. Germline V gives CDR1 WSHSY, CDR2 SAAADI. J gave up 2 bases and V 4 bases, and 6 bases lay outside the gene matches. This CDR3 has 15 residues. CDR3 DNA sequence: TGCGCCAGCAGTGGGCCGGGACAGGGCGCCTACGAGCAGTACTTC. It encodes CASSGPGQGAYEQYF.

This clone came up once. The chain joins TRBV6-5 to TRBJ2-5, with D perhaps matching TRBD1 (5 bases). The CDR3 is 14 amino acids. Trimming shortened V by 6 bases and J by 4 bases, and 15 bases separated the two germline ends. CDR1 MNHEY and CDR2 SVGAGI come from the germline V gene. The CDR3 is CASRIFGHSETQYF. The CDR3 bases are TGTGCCAGCAGAATATTCGGACATTCAGAGACCCAGTACTTC.

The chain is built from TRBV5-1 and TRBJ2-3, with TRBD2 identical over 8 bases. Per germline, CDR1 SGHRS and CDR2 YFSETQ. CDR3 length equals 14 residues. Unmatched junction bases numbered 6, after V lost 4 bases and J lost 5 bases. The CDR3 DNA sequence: TGCGCCAGCAGCCCGGGACTAGGAAAAGATACGCAGTATTTT. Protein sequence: CASSPGLGKDTQYF.

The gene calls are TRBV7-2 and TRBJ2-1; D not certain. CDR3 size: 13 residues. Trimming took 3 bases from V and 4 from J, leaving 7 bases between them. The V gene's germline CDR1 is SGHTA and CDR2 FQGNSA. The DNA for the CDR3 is TGTGCCAGCAGCTTTCTCAGTTACAATGAGCAGTTCTTC. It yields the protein CASSFLSYNEQFF.

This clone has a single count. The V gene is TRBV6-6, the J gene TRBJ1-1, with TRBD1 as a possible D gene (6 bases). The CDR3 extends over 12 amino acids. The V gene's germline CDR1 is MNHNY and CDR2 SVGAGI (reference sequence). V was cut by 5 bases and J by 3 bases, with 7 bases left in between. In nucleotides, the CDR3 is TGTGCCAGCAGTCCAGGGGACACTGAAGCTTTCTTT. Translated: CASSPGDTEAFF.

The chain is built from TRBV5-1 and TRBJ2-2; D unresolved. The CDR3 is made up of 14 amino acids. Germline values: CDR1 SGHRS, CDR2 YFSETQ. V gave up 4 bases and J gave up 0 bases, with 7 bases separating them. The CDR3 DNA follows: TGCGCCAGCAGCGCCCAGCCGAACACCGGGGAGCTGTTTTTT. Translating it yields CASSAQPNTGELFF.

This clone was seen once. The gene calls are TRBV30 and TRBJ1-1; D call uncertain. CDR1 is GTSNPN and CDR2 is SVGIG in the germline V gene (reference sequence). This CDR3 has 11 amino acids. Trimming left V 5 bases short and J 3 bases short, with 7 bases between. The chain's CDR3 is CAWSIHTEAFF. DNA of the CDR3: TGTGCCTGGTCGATTCACACTGAAGCTTTCTTT.

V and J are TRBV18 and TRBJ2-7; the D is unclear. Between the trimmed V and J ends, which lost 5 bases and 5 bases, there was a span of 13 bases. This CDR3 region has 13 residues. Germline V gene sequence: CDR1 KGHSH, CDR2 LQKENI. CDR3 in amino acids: CASSWSPNHEQYF. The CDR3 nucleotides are TGTGCCAGCTCATGGTCCCCGAACCACGAGCAGTACTTC.

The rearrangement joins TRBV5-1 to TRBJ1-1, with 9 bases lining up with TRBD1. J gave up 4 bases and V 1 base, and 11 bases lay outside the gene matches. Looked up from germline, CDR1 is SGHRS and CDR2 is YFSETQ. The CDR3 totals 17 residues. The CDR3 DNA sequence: TGCGCCAGCAGCTTGTCCGGGACAGGGTGGGGTAGCACTGAAGCTTTCTTT. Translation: CASSLSGTGWGSTEAFF. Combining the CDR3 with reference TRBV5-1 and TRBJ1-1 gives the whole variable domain KAGVTQTPRYLIKTRGQQVTLSCSPISGHRSVSWYQQTPGQGLQFLFEYFSETQRNKGNFPGRFSGRQFSNSRSEMNVSTLELGDSALYLCASSLSGTGWGSTEAFFGQGTRLTVV.

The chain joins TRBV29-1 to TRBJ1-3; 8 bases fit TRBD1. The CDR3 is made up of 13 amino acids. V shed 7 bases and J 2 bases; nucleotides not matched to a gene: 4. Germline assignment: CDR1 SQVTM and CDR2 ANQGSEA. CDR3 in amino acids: CSAMTGAGNTIYF. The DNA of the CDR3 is TGCAGCGCTATGACAGGGGCTGGAAACACCATATATTTT.

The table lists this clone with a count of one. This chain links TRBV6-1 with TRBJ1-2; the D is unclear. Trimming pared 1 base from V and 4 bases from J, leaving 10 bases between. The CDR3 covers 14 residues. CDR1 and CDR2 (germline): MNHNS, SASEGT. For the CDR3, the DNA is TGTGCCAGCAGTGAAGAAAGACAAACCTATGGCTACACCTTC. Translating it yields CASSEERQTYGYTF.

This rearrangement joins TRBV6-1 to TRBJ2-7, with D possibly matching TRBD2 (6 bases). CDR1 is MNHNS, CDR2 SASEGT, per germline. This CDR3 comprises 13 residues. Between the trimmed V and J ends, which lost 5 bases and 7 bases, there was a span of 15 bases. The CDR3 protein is CASSKTRSWEQYV. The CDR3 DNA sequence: TGTGCCAGCAGTAAGACTAGAAGTTGGGAGCAGTACGTC.

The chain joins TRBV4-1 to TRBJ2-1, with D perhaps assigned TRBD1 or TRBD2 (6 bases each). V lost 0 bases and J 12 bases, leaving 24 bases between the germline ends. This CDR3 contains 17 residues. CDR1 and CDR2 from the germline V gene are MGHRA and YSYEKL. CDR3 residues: CASSQDSDWGAVTGQFF. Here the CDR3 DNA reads TGCGCCAGCAGCCAAGATTCCGATTGGGGGGCCGTAACAGGGCAGTTCTTC.

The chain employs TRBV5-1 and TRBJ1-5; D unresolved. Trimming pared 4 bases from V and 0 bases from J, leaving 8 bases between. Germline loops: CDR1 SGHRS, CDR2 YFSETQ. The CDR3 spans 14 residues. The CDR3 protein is CASSQDASNQPQHF. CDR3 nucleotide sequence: TGCGCCAGCAGCCAGGACGCTAGCAATCAGCCCCAGCATTTT.

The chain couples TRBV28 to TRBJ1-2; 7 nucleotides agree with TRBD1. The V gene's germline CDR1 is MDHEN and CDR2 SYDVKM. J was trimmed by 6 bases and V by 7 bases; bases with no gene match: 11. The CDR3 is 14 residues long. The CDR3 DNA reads TGTGCCAGCACTACCCCAGGGGGGTGGAATGGCTACACCTTC. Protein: CASTTPGGWNGYTF.

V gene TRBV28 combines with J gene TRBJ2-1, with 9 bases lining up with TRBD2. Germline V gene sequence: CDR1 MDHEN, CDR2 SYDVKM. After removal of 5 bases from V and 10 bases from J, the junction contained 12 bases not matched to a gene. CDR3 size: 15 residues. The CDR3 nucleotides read TGTGCCAGCAGTCGAAATAGCGGGGGTTCCGGGGAGCAGTTCTTC. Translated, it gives CASSRNSGGSGEQFF.

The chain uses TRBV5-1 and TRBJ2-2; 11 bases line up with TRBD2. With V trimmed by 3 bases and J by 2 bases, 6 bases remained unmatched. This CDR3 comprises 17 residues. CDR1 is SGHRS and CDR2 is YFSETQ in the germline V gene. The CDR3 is CASSSKLAGANTGELFF. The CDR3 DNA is TGCGCCAGCAGCTCTAAACTAGCGGGGGCCAACACCGGGGAGCTGTTTTTT.

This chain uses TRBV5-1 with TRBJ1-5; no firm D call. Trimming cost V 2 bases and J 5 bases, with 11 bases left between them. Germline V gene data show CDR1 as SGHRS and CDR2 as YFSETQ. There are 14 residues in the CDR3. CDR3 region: CASSFSSGDQPQHF. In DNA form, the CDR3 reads TGCGCCAGCAGCTTCTCCTCCGGGGATCAGCCCCAGCATTTT.

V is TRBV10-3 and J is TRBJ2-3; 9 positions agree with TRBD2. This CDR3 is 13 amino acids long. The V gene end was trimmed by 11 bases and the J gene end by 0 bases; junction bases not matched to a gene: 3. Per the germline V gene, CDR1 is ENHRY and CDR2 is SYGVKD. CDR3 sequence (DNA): TGTGCCTCTAGCGGGACTAGCACAGATACGCAGTATTTT. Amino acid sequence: CASSGTSTDTQYF.

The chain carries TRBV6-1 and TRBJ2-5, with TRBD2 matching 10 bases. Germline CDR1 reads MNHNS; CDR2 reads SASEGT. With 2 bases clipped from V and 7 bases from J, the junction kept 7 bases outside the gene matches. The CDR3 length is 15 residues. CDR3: CASSESSGGAGTQYF. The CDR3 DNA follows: TGTGCCAGCAGTGAATCCAGCGGGGGGGCCGGGACCCAGTACTTC.

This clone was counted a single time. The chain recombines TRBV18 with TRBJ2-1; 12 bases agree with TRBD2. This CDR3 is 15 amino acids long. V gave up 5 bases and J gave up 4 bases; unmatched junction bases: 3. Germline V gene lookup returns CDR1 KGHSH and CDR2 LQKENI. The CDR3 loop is CASSTTSGGYNEQFF. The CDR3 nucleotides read TGTGCCAGCTCAACGACTAGCGGGGGATACAATGAGCAGTTCTTC.